These 2 T cell receptor beta chains were all obtained from the same sample, sequenced in a study of pediatric ulcerative colitis. Profiling relied on immunoSEQ multiplex PCR, and the TCRdb table lists in-frame clones only, not all of them. Of roughly 70,000 clones detected, about 90% appear once; the ten largest clones hold around 3%. Sequencing used blood. All receptors come from a boy younger than 18 with severe ulcerative colitis.

This rearrangement joins TRBV4-1 to TRBJ2-5; 7 bases agree with TRBD1. V was clipped by 8 bases and J by 0 bases; unmatched bases: 3. Germline V gene lookup returns CDR1 MGHRA and CDR2 YSYEKL. The CDR3 contains 13 residues. Here the CDR3 reads CASRGQDQETQYF. As DNA, the CDR3 is TGCGCCAGCCGAGGACAGGACCAAGAGACCCAGTACTTC.

V usage is TRBV6-1 and J usage is TRBJ2-5, with 7 bases aligning to TRBD1. J was trimmed by 2 bases and V by 3 bases; bases with no gene match: 6. The CDR3 sequence is 15 residues long. Germline CDR1 reads MNHNS; CDR2 reads SASEGT. Here the CDR3 reads CASSEGQLIQETQYF. CDR3 sequence (DNA): TGTGCCAGCAGTGAGGGACAGCTTATTCAAGAGACCCAGTACTTC.